Below, one T cell receptor beta chain is given with its context. Its target is not known. The data were obtained in a study of T cells in Graves' hyperthyroidism and ophthalmopathy. Study-wide background: Upon initial diagnosis and before any treatment, peripheral blood was collected. General study results and limits: Ophthalmopathy, as predicted by the model, came a median about seven months after the prediction.

RNA transcripts yielded amplified TCR beta CDR3 regions. An initial round of RT-PCR targeting the TCR CDR3 relied on the HTBI primer set. TCRdb re-called the multiplex PCR reads through MiXCR, storing one row per CDR3 protein. The sample yields 450,000 to 650,000 distinct CDR3 sequences, around 20% seen once. Hyperthyroidism of Graves' type that showed no ophthalmopathy progression within 18 months was stable. Hyperthyroidism was newly diagnosed in patients aged 18 to 65 (duration under 2 months). In germline, CDR1 is MNHNS, CDR2 SASEGT. V shed 4 bases, J shed 6 bases, and the junction held 4 bases outside the gene matches. This CDR3 has 14 residues.

The chain joins TRBV6-1 to TRBJ2-2; 8 positions agree with TRBD1. The sequenced sample was blood. The receptor's source is a man between 18 and 29 years old with Graves' hyperthyroidism. The CDR3 sequence: CASSATGVSGELFF. In nucleotides, the CDR3 is TGTGCCAGCAGTGCGACAGGGGTTTCCGGGGAGCTGTTTTTT.